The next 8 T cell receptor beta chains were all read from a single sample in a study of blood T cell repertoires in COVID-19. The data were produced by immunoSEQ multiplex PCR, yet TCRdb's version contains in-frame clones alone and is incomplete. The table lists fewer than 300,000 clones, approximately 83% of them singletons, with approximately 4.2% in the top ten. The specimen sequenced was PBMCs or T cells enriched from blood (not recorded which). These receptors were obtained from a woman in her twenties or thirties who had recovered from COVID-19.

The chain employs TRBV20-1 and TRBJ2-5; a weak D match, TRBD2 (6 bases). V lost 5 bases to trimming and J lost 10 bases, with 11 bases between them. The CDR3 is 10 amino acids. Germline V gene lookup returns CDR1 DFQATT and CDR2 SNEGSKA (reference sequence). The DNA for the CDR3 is TGCAGTGCTTGGAGGGAGGTCCAGTACTTC. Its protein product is CSAWREVQYF.

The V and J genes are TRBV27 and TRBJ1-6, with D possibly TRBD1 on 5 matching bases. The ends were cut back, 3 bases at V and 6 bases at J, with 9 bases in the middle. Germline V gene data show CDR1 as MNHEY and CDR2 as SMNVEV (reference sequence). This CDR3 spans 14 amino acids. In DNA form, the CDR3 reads TGTGCCAGCAGTTTTGGGCAGGGTAATTCACCCCTCCACTTT. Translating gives CASSFGQGNSPLHF.

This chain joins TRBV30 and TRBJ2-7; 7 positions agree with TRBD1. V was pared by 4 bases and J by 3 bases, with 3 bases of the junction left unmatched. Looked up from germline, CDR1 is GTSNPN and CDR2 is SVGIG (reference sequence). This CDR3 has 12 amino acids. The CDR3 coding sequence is TGTGCCTGGACTAGGGACAGCTACGAGCAGTACTTC. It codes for CAWTRDSYEQYF. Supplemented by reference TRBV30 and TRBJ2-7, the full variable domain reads SQTIHQWPATLVQPVGSPLSLECTVEGTSNPNLYWYRQAAGRGLQLLFYSVGIGQISSEVPQNLSASRPQDRQFILSSKKLLLSDSGFYLCAWTRDSYEQYFGPGTRLTVT.

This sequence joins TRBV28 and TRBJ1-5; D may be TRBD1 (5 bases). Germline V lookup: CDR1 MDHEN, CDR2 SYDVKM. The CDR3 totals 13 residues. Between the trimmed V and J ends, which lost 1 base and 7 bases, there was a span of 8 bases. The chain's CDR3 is CASSLSRQQPQHF. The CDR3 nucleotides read TGTGCCAGCAGTTTATCCCGACAGCAGCCCCAGCATTTT.

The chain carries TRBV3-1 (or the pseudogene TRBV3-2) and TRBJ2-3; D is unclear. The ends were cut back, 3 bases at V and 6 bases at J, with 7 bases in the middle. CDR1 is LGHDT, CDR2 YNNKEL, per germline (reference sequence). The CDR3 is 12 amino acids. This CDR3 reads CASSHRSDTQYF. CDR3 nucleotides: TGTGCCAGCAGCCACCGGTCCGATACGCAGTATTTT.

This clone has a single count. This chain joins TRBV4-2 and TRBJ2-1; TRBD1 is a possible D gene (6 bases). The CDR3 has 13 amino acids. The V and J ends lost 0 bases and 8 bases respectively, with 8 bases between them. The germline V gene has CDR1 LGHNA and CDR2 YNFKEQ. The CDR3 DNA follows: TGTGCCAGCAGCCAAGACAGGGGTGATGAGCAGTTCTTC. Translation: CASSQDRGDEQFF.

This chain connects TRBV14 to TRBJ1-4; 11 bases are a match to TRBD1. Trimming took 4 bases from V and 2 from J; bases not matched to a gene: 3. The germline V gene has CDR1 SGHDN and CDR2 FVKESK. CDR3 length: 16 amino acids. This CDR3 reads CASSRGQGATNEKLFF. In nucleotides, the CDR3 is TGTGCCAGCAGCCGAGGACAGGGGGCGACTAATGAAAAACTGTTTTTT.

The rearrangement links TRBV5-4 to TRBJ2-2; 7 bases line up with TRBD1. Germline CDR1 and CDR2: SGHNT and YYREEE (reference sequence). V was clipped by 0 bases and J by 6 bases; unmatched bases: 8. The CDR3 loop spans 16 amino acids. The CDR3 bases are TGTGCCAGCAGCTTGGGAGGGACAGTATCCGCCGGGGAGCTGTTTTTT. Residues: CASSLGGTVSAGELFF.